This is a list of T cell receptor beta chains from one sample in a study of T cells in Graves' hyperthyroidism and ophthalmopathy. MiXCR, run by TCRdb on the multiplex PCR reads, gives a single entry per CDR3 protein. The sample lists some 300,000 distinct CDR3 sequences, approximately 18% occurring once. Sequenced material: blood. These TCRs come from a man aged 50 to 59 with Graves' ophthalmopathy. Each CDR3 is given with its conserved first and last residue. Each record gives: clone size, V gene, J gene, D gene, CDR3 protein, CDR3 DNA. The D gene is left open where the match is weak. Where a row states a size, it is once, few, many or the class of an expanded clone; other rows omit it.

clone_size: -
v_call: TRBV19
j_call: TRBJ1-4
d_call: TRBD1
cdr3_aa: CATRQGTFSYNEKLFF
cdr3_nt: TGTGCCACCAGACAGGGGACTTTTTCCTATAATGAAAAACTGTTTTTT

clone_size: -
v_call: TRBV27
j_call: TRBJ2-7
d_call: TRBD1
cdr3_aa: CASSLKGAGPYEQYF
cdr3_nt: TGTGCCAGCAGTTTAAAGGGGGCAGGGCCCTACGAGCAGTACTTC

clone_size: many
v_call: TRBV28
j_call: TRBJ1-2
d_call: -
cdr3_aa: CASSFGQNYGYTF
cdr3_nt: TGTGCCAGCAGTTTTGGCCAGAACTATGGCTACACCTTC

clone_size: few
v_call: TRBV6-1
j_call: TRBJ1-5
d_call: -
cdr3_aa: CASARSRDQPQHF
cdr3_nt: TGTGCCAGCGCCAGGTCAAGGGACCAGCCCCAGCATTTT

clone_size: -
v_call: TRBV10-3
j_call: TRBJ2-7
d_call: -
cdr3_aa: CAISDTNGERPDEQYF
cdr3_nt: TGTGCCATCAGTGACACGAACGGGGAGCGGCCGGACGAGCAGTACTTC

clone_size: many
v_call: TRBV28
j_call: TRBJ2-7
d_call: TRBD2
cdr3_aa: CASSYLPGLAGVEQYF
cdr3_nt: TGTGCCAGCAGTTACCTACCGGGACTAGCGGGAGTCGAGCAGTACTTC

clone_size: -
v_call: TRBV2
j_call: TRBJ2-1
d_call: TRBD2
cdr3_aa: CASSLEPAGGPNEQFF
cdr3_nt: TGTGCCAGCAGCTTAGAACCCGCGGGAGGGCCAAATGAGCAGTTCTTC

clone_size: many
v_call: TRBV28
j_call: TRBJ1-2
d_call: -
cdr3_aa: CASTDRGLRLANYGYTF
cdr3_nt: TGTGCCAGCACCGATAGGGGACTCAGACTAGCTAACTATGGCTACACCTTC

clone_size: few
v_call: TRBV10-3
j_call: TRBJ2-5
d_call: TRBD1
cdr3_aa: CAISEFQGAETQYF
cdr3_nt: TGTGCCATCAGTGAGTTTCAGGGGGCAGAGACCCAGTACTTC

clone_size: few
v_call: TRBV6-2/TRBV6-3
j_call: TRBJ2-7
d_call: TRBD1
cdr3_aa: CASGGQVAHEQYF
cdr3_nt: TGTGCCAGCGGGGGACAGGTTGCCCACGAGCAGTACTTC

clone_size: few
v_call: TRBV7-2
j_call: TRBJ2-7
d_call: -
cdr3_aa: CASSVDNEQYF
cdr3_nt: TGTGCCAGCAGTGTCGACAACGAGCAGTACTTC

clone_size: few
v_call: TRBV3-1
j_call: TRBJ2-1
d_call: TRBD2
cdr3_aa: CASSRGGGGTYNEQFF
cdr3_nt: TGTGCCAGCAGCCGCGGGGGGGGCGGGACTTACAATGAGCAGTTCTTC

clone_size: many
v_call: TRBV28
j_call: TRBJ2-7
d_call: TRBD1
cdr3_aa: CASSSTGTGRGGNEQYF
cdr3_nt: TGTGCCAGCAGTTCCACCGGGACAGGGCGTGGGGGCAACGAGCAGTACTTC

clone_size: few
v_call: TRBV6-1
j_call: TRBJ2-4
d_call: TRBD2
cdr3_aa: CASSELGLAQNIQYF
cdr3_nt: TGTGCCAGCAGTGAACTGGGACTAGCTCAAAACATTCAGTACTTC

clone_size: few
v_call: TRBV6-2/TRBV6-3
j_call: TRBJ2-1
d_call: TRBD2
cdr3_aa: CASSYSPQAAGVSDEQFF
cdr3_nt: TGTGCCAGCAGTTACTCCCCCCAAGCAGCGGGAGTCAGCGATGAGCAGTTCTTC

clone_size: many
v_call: TRBV5-5
j_call: TRBJ2-7
d_call: TRBD1
cdr3_aa: CASSLARQGAYEQYF
cdr3_nt: TGTGCCAGCAGCTTGGCTCGACAGGGGGCCTACGAGCAGTACTTC

clone_size: -
v_call: TRBV7-2
j_call: TRBJ1-1
d_call: TRBD1
cdr3_aa: CASSSGGQLLQAFF
cdr3_nt: TGTGCCAGCAGCTCCGGGGGACAGCTTCTTCAAGCTTTCTTT

clone_size: few
v_call: TRBV9
j_call: TRBJ1-5
d_call: -
cdr3_aa: CASSKRGDWQPQHF
cdr3_nt: TGTGCCAGCAGCAAGAGGGGGGATTGGCAGCCCCAGCATTTT